Following are 17 T cell receptor beta chains from one sample sequenced in a study of cytomegalovirus exposure and HLA in healthy donors. The PCR used 60 Vbeta and 13 Jbeta primers. Generated by immunoSEQ multiplex PCR, the TCRdb table keeps only in-frame clones and is missing some. The listing contains 100,000 to 150,000 clones. The sample taken for sequencing was PBMCs. The receptors originated from a young man in good health and CMV-seronegative.

The chain combines TRBV7-9 with TRBJ2-7; TRBD2 might be the D (5 bases). This CDR3 has 12 amino acids. Deletions cut 3 bases from V and 3 bases from J, with 6 bases between. Germline V gives CDR1 SEHNR, CDR2 FQNEAQ (reference sequence). The CDR3 coding sequence is TGTGCCAGCAGCTTGGACTTCTACGAGCAGTACTTC. Translating gives CASSLDFYEQYF.

The chain joins TRBV2 to TRBJ2-3; D is ambiguous. The V end was cut by 0 bases, the J end by 3 bases, with 13 bases between. Germline CDR1 and CDR2: SNHLY and FYNNEI. There are 16 residues in the CDR3. The CDR3 here is CASSEAPTELTDTQYF. For the CDR3, the DNA is TGTGCCAGCAGTGAAGCGCCTACCGAATTAACAGATACGCAGTATTTT.

The chain carries TRBV2 and TRBJ2-3; 9 bases line up with TRBD2. The trim removed 0 bases at V and 1 base at J, leaving 14 bases unmatched. This CDR3 spans 20 amino acids. Germline V gene lookup returns CDR1 SNHLY and CDR2 FYNNEI. CDR3 region: CASSEANEREDPSRTDTQYF. The CDR3 nucleotides are TGTGCCAGCAGTGAAGCAAACGAGCGGGAGGACCCAAGTCGCACAGATACGCAGTATTTT.

The gene calls are TRBV4-1 and TRBJ2-5; TRBD2 aligns across 7 bases. Germline V gene lookup returns CDR1 MGHRA and CDR2 YSYEKL. This CDR3 contains 16 residues. Trimming took 0 bases from V and 5 from J; bases not matched to a gene: 9. This chain's CDR3 is CASSQEASGPVETQYF. The CDR3 bases are TGCGCCAGCAGCCAAGAGGCTAGCGGCCCAGTGGAGACCCAGTACTTC.

V gene TRBV5-4 combines with J gene TRBJ2-5, with 7 nucleotides matching TRBD2. The DNA end is a closer match to TRBJ2-7, so the J assignment may be wrong. The CDR3 has 14 amino acids. Germline V lookup: CDR1 SGHNT, CDR2 YYREEE (reference sequence). The CDR3 DNA reads TGTGCCAGCAGCTTGACAGCGGGGTCCTACGAGCAGTACTTC. Translation gives CASSLTAGSYEQYF.

V is TRBV7-9 and J is TRBJ1-2, with unresolved D. Germline V CDR1 and CDR2: SEHNR, FQNEAQ (reference sequence). This CDR3 spans 17 amino acids. The V and J ends lost 2 bases and 1 base respectively, with 17 bases between them. In DNA, the CDR3 is TGTGCCAGCAGCTTATCCTATTACAGAAGCCATAACTATGGCTACACCTTC. It is translated as CASSLSYYRSHNYGYTF.

This rearrangement joins TRBV20-1 to TRBJ2-1, with TRBD2 matching 11 bases. V lost 4 bases, J lost 15 bases, and 5 bases stayed unmatched. This CDR3 has 11 residues. CDR1 is DFQATT, CDR2 SNEGSKA, per germline (reference sequence). The DNA for the CDR3 is TGCAGTGCTATTACTAGCGGGAGCCTGTTCTTC. Residues: CSAITSGSLFF.

The chain combines TRBV28 with TRBJ2-7; 8 positions agree with TRBD2. The germline gives CDR1 MDHEN, CDR2 SYDVKM. The CDR3 is 14 amino acids. The trim removed 6 bases at V and 6 bases at J, leaving 10 bases unmatched. This CDR3 is CASSPPGLGSEQYF. CDR3 DNA sequence: TGTGCCAGCAGCCCACCGGGACTAGGATCCGAGCAGTACTTC.

The chain is built from TRBV2 and TRBJ2-5, with a tentative D call TRBD2 (5 bases). V was cut by 2 bases and J by 4 bases, with 11 bases left in between. Germline CDR1 and CDR2: SNHLY and FYNNEI. The CDR3 spans 14 residues. For the CDR3, the DNA is TGTGCCAGCAGTGAACCAGCGGTACGAGAGACCCAGTACTTC. Protein: CASSEPAVRETQYF. Filled out from reference TRBV2 and TRBJ2-5, the complete variable domain reads EPEVTQTPSHQVTQMGQEVILRCVPISNHLYFYWYRQILGQKVEFLVSFYNNEISEKSEIFDDQFSVERPDGSNFTLKIRSTKLEDSAMYFCASSEPAVRETQYFGPGTRLLVL.

This sequence joins TRBV5-1 and TRBJ2-1; 7 bases fit TRBD1. Losses at the gene ends were 4 bases for V and 4 bases for J; bases not matched to a gene: 5. The CDR3 is 14 amino acids. Germline V gene sequence: CDR1 SGHRS, CDR2 YFSETQ. The CDR3 here is CASSIGTEYNEQFF. The CDR3 DNA sequence: TGCGCCAGCAGCATCGGGACAGAATACAATGAGCAGTTCTTC.

The chain uses TRBV5-5 and TRBJ1-4; 10 nucleotides match TRBD1. The germline gives CDR1 SGHKS, CDR2 YYEKEE (reference sequence). CDR3 length equals 13 residues. Losses at the gene ends were 6 bases for V and 6 bases for J; bases not matched to a gene: 2. The DNA of the CDR3 is TGTGCCAGCACCGACAGGGGGCATGAAAAACTGTTTTTT. It yields the protein CASTDRGHEKLFF.

For this clone: One end of the junction does not line up with germline, which may come from a read error. Other nucleotide sequences in the sample specify the same CDR3. The DNA of the CDR3 is TGCGCCAGCAGCGACGGACAGGATTACACTGAAGCTTTCTTT. Protein: CASSDGQDYTEAFF. V and J are TRBV27 and TRBJ1-1; 7 bases are a match to TRBD1. The V gene's germline CDR1 is MNHEY and CDR2 SMNVEV (reference sequence). The CDR3 loop spans 14 amino acids.

V usage is TRBV6-1 and J usage is TRBJ2-2, with D possibly matching TRBD2 (5 bases). The CDR3 length is 17 residues. Trimming took off 2 bases at V and 0 bases at J, with 13 bases between the two ends. Germline CDR1 MNHNS, CDR2 SASEGT. The CDR3 nucleotides read TGTGCCAGCAGTGAACTACCCGGCGGGTCGAACACCGGGGAGCTGTTTTTT. Encoded protein: CASSELPGGSNTGELFF.

The gene calls are TRBV30 and TRBJ1-2; no firm D call. Trimming pared 2 bases from V and 6 bases from J, leaving 13 bases between. This CDR3 spans 13 amino acids. Looked up from germline, CDR1 is GTSNPN and CDR2 is SVGIG (reference sequence). CDR3 nucleotide sequence: TGTGCCTGGAGTTTAAAAAGAGGAGATGGCTACACCTTC. This translates into CAWSLKRGDGYTF.

The chain combines TRBV7-3 with TRBJ2-1; D not certain. This CDR3 has 15 amino acids. The germline gives CDR1 SGHTA, CDR2 FQGTGA. The V gene lost 2 bases and the J gene lost 0 bases, with 8 bases spanning the gap. The CDR3 protein is CASSLLPVSYNEQFF. In nucleotides, the CDR3 is TGTGCCAGCAGCTTACTTCCGGTCTCCTACAATGAGCAGTTCTTC.

The chain joins TRBV18 to TRBJ2-1; D might be TRBD2 (8 bases). CDR1 and CDR2 from the germline V gene are KGHSH and LQKENI. V was trimmed by 6 bases and J by 6 bases, leaving 18 bases between them. The CDR3 is 15 residues long. CDR3 amino acids: CASSPPTGTSNEQFF. The CDR3, as DNA: TGTGCCAGCTCGCCCCCGACAGGGACTAGCAATGAGCAGTTCTTC.

V usage is TRBV6-6 and J usage is TRBJ1-1; D may be TRBD1 (6 bases). The CDR3 consists of 15 residues. The V end lost 5 bases, the J end lost 6 bases, and 19 bases lay between the germline ends. The V gene's germline CDR1 is MNHNY and CDR2 SVGAGI (reference sequence). CDR3 amino acids: CASSTGTPEKAEAFF. Written as DNA, the CDR3 is TGTGCCAGCAGTACAGGGACGCCCGAGAAGGCTGAAGCTTTCTTT.